This T cell receptor beta chain came from a study of blood T cell repertoires in COVID-19. Assay: immunoSEQ multiplex PCR; the TCRdb copy retains only in-frame clones and omits some. The repertoire holds under 65,000 clones, with around 92% as singletons. V gave up 6 bases and J gave up 3 bases; unmatched junction bases: 6. The CDR3 runs 13 residues. From germline, CDR1 is GTSNPN and CDR2 SVGIG (reference sequence). The origin of this receptor is a human donor in a cohort sampled during active COVID-19. The source material was peripheral blood. V usage is TRBV30 and J usage is TRBJ2-7; 9 positions agree with TRBD1. CDR3 protein: CACSQGANYEQYF. The CDR3 bases are TGTGCCTGCTCACAGGGGGCGAACTACGAGCAGTACTTC. Full variable domain (missing parts from reference TRBV30 and TRBJ2-7): SQTIHQWPATLVQPVGSPLSLECTVEGTSNPNLYWYRQAAGRGLQLLFYSVGIGQISSEVPQNLSASRPQDRQFILSSKKLLLSDSGFYLCACSQGANYEQYFGPGTRLTVT.